The sequence of this TCR beta chain was determined in a study of blood T cell repertoires in COVID-19 (dated by TCRdb to the early 2020s). In the study overall: The collaborator samples originated in the United States, Italy and Spain and spanned the acute and convalescent phases of COVID-19. Sample metadata almost always included a de-identified subject ID, COVID-19 status, age in years and sex. The repertoires were released in a freely available public database meant as a resource for research on the immune response to SARS-CoV-2. The material from the prospective study consisted of cDNA or gDNA derived from T cells, B-cell-depleted T cells, or PBMCs. Where available, HLA class I and class II types were obtained from metadata supplied by the sample provider rather than from assay-based typing. The samples were drawn from the first 160 participants of the ongoing ImmuneRACE study and from 1,254 subjects provided by 6 global collaborators. The dataset comprised deeply sampled blood TCRbeta repertoires from subjects exposed to, actively infected with, or recovered from COVID-19. Findings and caveats that apply to the study as a whole: How much clinical and demographic metadata was included differed by source and by participant, and the metadata was provided uncurated.

Taken from the germline V gene, the CDR1 and CDR2 loops are MNHEY and SVGEGT. The CDR3 contains 14 residues, cysteine and phenylalanine counted. Solely the CDR3 DNA is kept, with 42 bases framed from the first base. The germline ends are 7 bases apart after V is trimmed by 1 base and J by 0 bases. Remarks on this clone: Its antigen is not yet known. The record has no base qualities; no much larger clone is one base away.

Collaborating institutions collected whole blood in K2EDTA tubes following their own protocols. For TCRbeta analysis, collaborator samples were shipped as frozen whole blood, as isolated PBMCs, or as DNA extracted from either sample type. The immunoSEQ Assay, a bias-controlled multiplex PCR, was used to amplify TCRbeta CDR3 regions from genomic DNA. For the original study's pipeline: The number of nucleated cells in each sample was estimated from the amplification of reference gene primers within the assay. Sequence reads were collapsed and filtered to measure the absolute abundance of every unique TCRbeta CDR3 rearrangement. Productive Simpson clonality was computed per sample as the square root of Simpson's diversity index over productive rearrangements. TCRdb provides this immuneACCESS table in a form limited to in-frame rearrangements. Some clones are lacking; in checked studies, under half of them reflect an unresolved V gene, and why the rest are absent is not known. From that table come the V and J calls and clone size; the DNA was used to work out D and trimming. In all, the sample holds some 160,000 clones, and about four fifths of those were seen once. The ten largest make up approximately 2% of the sample.

The receptor comes from a woman older than 75 with acute or convalescent COVID-19. The sequenced sample consisted of peripheral blood. The chain couples TRBV6-2 or TRBV6-3 to TRBJ2-7; too little of a D gene remains to name it. DNA sequence: TGTGCCAGCAGTTACTGGAGAAGCTCCTACGAGCAGTACTTC. It is translated as CASSYWRSSYEQYF.